The sequence of this T cell receptor beta chain was determined in a study of neurological immune-mediated disorders. TCRdb recomputed calls from the 5' RACE reads with MiXCR, one row per CDR3 protein. Here the sample spans 35,000 to 50,000 distinct CDR3 sequences, roughly 2.5% being singletons. This clonotype is judged medium-sized. The source is a man aged 45-65 years with multiple sclerosis. The sequenced material came from PBMCs.

The CDR3 spells CSAREGDTLNEQFF. The DNA for the CDR3 is TGCAGTGCTAGAGAGGGGGACACACTCAATGAGCAGTTCTTC. V usage is TRBV20-1 and J usage is TRBJ2-1; maybe TRBD1 (6 bases). V was trimmed by 0 bases and J by 6 bases, leaving 12 bases between them. Per germline, CDR1 DFQATT and CDR2 SNEGSKA (reference sequence). The CDR3 is 14 residues long.